These 12 T cell receptor beta chains share one sample of origin, sequenced in a study of cytomegalovirus exposure and HLA in healthy donors listed by TCRdb under 2017. Receptors were amplified or captured by the immunoSEQ multiplex PCR assay. For the multiplex PCR, a mixture combining 60 forward primers for TCR Vbeta segments and 13 reverse primers for TCR Jbeta segments was used. The table comes from immuneACCESS by way of TCRdb, which keeps in-frame sequences with V and J called. Part of the clones is missing from these tables; in studies checked, under half for an unresolved V gene and the rest for unknown reasons. The sample's records list approximately 200,000 clones. Clones ranked in the top ten supply 0.7% to 0.8% of the sample. What was sequenced was PBMCs. The receptors come from a boy aged 5-17 years in good health and CMV-seronegative.

The chain uses TRBV6-5 and TRBJ2-1, with 7 bases lining up with TRBD1. The trim removed 6 bases at V and 3 bases at J, leaving 5 bases unmatched. This CDR3 spans 14 amino acids. The germline V gene encodes CDR1 MNHEY and CDR2 SVGAGI. As DNA, the CDR3 is TGTGCCAGCAGCCGAGGGGGCGGCTACAATGAGCAGTTCTTC. Amino acids: CASSRGGGYNEQFF.

This chain links TRBV18 with TRBJ2-7; possible D gene TRBD1, 6 bases. In germline, CDR1 is KGHSH, CDR2 LQKENI. This CDR3 is 13 amino acids long. The V and J ends lost 0 bases and 3 bases respectively, with 6 bases between them. The CDR3 coding sequence is TGTGCCAGCTCACCACCGGACAGCTACGAGCAGTACTTC. It is translated as CASSPPDSYEQYF.

The chain joins TRBV4-1 to TRBJ1-5, with 8 bases identical to TRBD1. J lost 7 bases, V lost 0 bases, and 5 bases had no gene match. There are 15 residues in the CDR3. The germline gives CDR1 MGHRA, CDR2 YSYEKL. CDR3 amino acids: CASSQETGVGQPQHF. The CDR3 nucleotides are TGCGCCAGCAGCCAAGAGACAGGGGTGGGCCAGCCCCAGCATTTT.

This rearrangement joins TRBV9 to TRBJ2-7; 7 bases fit TRBD1. With 3 bases clipped from V and 0 bases from J, the junction kept 12 bases outside the gene matches. Looked up from germline, CDR1 is SGDLS and CDR2 is YYNGEE. This CDR3 region has 17 residues. Here the CDR3 reads CASSGRRQGPHSYEQYF. CDR3 sequence (DNA): TGTGCCAGCAGCGGACGCCGACAGGGTCCCCACTCCTACGAGCAGTACTTC.

The gene calls are TRBV9 and TRBJ2-5; 8 bases fit TRBD1. The V segment lost 4 bases and the J segment 5 bases; nucleotides outside the gene matches: 7. This CDR3 contains 14 residues. Per the germline V gene, CDR1 is SGDLS and CDR2 is YYNGEE. Here the CDR3 reads CASSPTGGPETQYF. The CDR3 DNA sequence: TGTGCCAGCAGCCCTACAGGGGGACCGGAGACCCAGTACTTC. Full variable domain (missing parts from reference TRBV9 and TRBJ2-5): DSGVTQTPKHLITATGQRVTLRCSPRSGDLSVYWYQQSLDQGLQFLIQYYNGEERAKGNILERFSAQQFPDLHSELNLSSLELGDSALYFCASSPTGGPETQYFGPGTRLLVL.

This chain links TRBV18 with TRBJ1-2; D gene ambiguous. Germline V gene data show CDR1 as KGHSH and CDR2 as LQKENI. The ends were cut back, 1 base at V and 3 bases at J, with 12 bases in the middle. This CDR3 has 15 residues. In nucleotides, the CDR3 is TGTGCCAGCTCACCACGTAGAAGCTCGGACTATGGCTACACCTTC. The encoded protein is CASSPRRSSDYGYTF.

The V and J genes are TRBV13 and TRBJ1-1, with 8 bases that match TRBD1. Germline CDR1 PRHDT, CDR2 FYEKMQ (reference sequence). The trim removed 10 bases at V and 3 bases at J, leaving 7 bases unmatched. The CDR3 runs to 13 residues. In nucleotides, the CDR3 is TGTGCCACCTCGACAGGGGAGGACACTGAAGCTTTCTTT. As protein: CATSTGEDTEAFF.

The rearrangement uses TRBV11-2 and TRBJ1-1; D remains unclear. CDR1 and CDR2 from the germline V gene are SGHAT and FQNNGV. V lost 3 bases and J 7 bases, leaving 12 bases between the germline ends. This CDR3 contains 13 residues. CDR3: CASSFSHSFEAFF. The CDR3 DNA reads TGTGCCAGCAGCTTTTCCCACAGCTTTGAAGCTTTCTTT. Full variable domain (missing parts from reference TRBV11-2 and TRBJ1-1): EAGVAQSPRYKIIEKRQSVAFWCNPISGHATLYWYQQILGQGPKLLIQFQNNGVVDDSQLPKDRFSAERLKGVDSTLKIQPAKLEDSAVYLCASSFSHSFEAFFGQGTRLTVV.

The chain joins TRBV28 to TRBJ1-3, with 8 bases fitting TRBD1. There are 16 residues in the CDR3. Germline CDR1 MDHEN, CDR2 SYDVKM. J gave up 4 bases and V 3 bases, and 8 bases lay outside the gene matches. In nucleotides, the CDR3 is TGTGCCAGCAGTTTCCCGACAGGGGAAGGAGGAAACACCATATATTTT. Its protein product is CASSFPTGEGGNTIYF.

V and J are TRBV19 and TRBJ2-7; 7 nucleotides match TRBD1. V lost 2 bases and J lost 2; bases outside the gene matches: 0. Per germline, CDR1 LNHDA and CDR2 SQIVND (reference sequence). CDR3 size: 13 residues. The CDR3: CASSITGAYEQYF. DNA for the CDR3: TGTGCCAGTAGTATAACAGGGGCCTACGAGCAGTACTTC.

The gene calls are TRBV6-6 and TRBJ1-1; possibly TRBD1 for D (6 bases). The germline gives CDR1 MNHNY, CDR2 SVGAGI (reference sequence). V dropped 5 bases and J dropped 4 bases, with 14 bases sitting between them. CDR3 length: 14 residues. Written as DNA, the CDR3 is TGTGCCAGCAGTACCGCCGGGACAAGCACTGAAGCTTTCTTT. Translating it yields CASSTAGTSTEAFF.

V is TRBV30 and J is TRBJ1-1, with D possibly TRBD1 on 5 matching bases. CDR3 length equals 12 residues. Germline values: CDR1 GTSNPN, CDR2 SVGIG (reference sequence). Trimming left V 5 bases short and J 5 bases short, with 12 bases between. CDR3 bases: TGTGCCTGGGGGCGGGGGGGGACTGAAGCTTTCTTT. It is translated as CAWGRGGTEAFF.